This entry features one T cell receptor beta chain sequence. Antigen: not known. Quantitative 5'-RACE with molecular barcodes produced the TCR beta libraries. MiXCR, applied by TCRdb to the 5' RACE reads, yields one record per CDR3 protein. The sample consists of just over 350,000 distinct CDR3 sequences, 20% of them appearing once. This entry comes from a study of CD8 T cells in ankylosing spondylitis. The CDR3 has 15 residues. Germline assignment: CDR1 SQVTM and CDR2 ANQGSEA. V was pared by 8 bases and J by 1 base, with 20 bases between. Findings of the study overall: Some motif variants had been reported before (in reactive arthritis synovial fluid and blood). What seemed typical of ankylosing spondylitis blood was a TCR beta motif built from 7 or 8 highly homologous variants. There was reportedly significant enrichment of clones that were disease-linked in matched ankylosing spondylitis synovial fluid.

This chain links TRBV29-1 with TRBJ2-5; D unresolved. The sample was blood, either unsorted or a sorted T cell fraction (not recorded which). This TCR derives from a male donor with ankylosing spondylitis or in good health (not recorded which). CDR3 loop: CSHSQTWILQETQYF. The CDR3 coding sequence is TGCAGCCACTCGCAAACCTGGATACTCCAAGAGACCCAGTACTTC. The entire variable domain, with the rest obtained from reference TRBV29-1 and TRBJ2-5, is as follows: SAVISQKPSRDICQRGTSLTIQCQVDSQVTMMFWYRQQPGQSLTLIATANQGSEATYESGFVIDKFPISRPNLTFSTLTVSNMSPEDSSIYLCSHSQTWILQETQYFGPGTRLLVL.